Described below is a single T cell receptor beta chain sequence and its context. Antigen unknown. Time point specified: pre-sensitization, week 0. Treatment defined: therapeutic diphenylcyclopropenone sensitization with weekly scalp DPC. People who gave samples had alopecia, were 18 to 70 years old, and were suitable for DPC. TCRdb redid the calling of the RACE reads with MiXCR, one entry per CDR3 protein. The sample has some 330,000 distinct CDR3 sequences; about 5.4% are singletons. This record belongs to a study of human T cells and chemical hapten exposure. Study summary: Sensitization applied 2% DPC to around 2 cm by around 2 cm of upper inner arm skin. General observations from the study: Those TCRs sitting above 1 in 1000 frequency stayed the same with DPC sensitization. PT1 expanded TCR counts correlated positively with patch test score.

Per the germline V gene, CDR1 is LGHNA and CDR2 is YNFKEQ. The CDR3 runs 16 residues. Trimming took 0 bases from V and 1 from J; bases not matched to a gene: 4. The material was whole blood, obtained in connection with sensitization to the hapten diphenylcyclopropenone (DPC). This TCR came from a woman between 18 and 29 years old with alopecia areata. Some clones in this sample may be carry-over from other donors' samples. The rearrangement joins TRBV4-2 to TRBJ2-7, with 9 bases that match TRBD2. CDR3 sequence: CASSQEIAGASYEQYF. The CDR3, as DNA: TGTGCCAGCAGCCAAGAGATAGCGGGGGCTTCCTACGAGCAGTACTTC.